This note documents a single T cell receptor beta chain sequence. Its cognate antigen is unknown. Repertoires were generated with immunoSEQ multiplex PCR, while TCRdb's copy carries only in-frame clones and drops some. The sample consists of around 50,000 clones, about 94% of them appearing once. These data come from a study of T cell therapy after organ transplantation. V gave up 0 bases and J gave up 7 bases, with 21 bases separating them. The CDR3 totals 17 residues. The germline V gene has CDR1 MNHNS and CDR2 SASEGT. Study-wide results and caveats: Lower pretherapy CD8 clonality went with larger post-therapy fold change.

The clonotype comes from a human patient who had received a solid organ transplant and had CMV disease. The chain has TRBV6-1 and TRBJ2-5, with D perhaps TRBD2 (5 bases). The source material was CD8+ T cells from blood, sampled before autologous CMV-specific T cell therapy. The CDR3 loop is CASSEAPTDYPVGTQYF. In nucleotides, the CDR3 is TGTGCCAGCAGTGAAGCCCCGACTGACTACCCCGTAGGGACCCAGTACTTC.